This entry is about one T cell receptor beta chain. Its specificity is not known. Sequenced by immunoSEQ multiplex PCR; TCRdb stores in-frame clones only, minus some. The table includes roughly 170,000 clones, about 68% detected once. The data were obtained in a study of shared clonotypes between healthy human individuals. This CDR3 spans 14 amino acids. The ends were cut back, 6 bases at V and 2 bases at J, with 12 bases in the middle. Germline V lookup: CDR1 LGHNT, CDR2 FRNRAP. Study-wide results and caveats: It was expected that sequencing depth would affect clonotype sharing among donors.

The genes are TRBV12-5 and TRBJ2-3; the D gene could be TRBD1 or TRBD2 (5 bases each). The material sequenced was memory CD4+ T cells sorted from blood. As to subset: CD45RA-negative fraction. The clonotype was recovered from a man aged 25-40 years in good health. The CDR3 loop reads CASGPGRDTDTQYF. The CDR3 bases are TGTGCTAGTGGCCCGGGACGAGACACAGATACGCAGTATTTT.